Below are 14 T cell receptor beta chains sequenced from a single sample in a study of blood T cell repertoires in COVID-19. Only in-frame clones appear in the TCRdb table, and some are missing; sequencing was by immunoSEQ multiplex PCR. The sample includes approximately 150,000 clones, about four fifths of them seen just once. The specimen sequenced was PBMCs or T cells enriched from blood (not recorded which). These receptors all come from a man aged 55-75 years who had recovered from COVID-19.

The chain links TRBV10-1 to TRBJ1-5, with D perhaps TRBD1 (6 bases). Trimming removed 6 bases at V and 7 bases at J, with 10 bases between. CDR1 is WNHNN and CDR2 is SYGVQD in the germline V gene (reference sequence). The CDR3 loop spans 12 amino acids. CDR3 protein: CASRQGGQPQHF. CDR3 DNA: TGCGCCAGCAGACAGGGAGGGCAGCCCCAGCATTTT.

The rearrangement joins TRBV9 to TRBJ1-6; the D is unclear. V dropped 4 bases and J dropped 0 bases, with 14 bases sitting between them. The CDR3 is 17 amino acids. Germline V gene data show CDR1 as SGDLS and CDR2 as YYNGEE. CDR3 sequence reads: CASSPGLLSSYNSPLHF. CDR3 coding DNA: TGTGCCAGCAGCCCCGGACTGTTGAGCTCCTATAATTCACCCCTCCACTTT.

CDR3 DNA: TGTGCCAGCAGCTCCTATGCGGGACAGCCGGCAGATACGCAGTATTTT. Translating it yields CASSSYAGQPADTQYF. This sequence joins TRBV11-3 and TRBJ2-3; D might be TRBD1 (7 bases). Germline assignment: CDR1 SGHNT and CDR2 YENEEA. This CDR3 is built from 16 residues. V was shortened by 4 bases and J by 4 bases, with 18 bases between the two germline ends.

The chain's CDR3 is CASSSVAGGNTGELFF. CDR3 DNA: TGTGCCAGTAGTTCAGTAGCGGGGGGTAACACCGGGGAGCTGTTTTTT. The chain carries TRBV19 and TRBJ2-2; 10 bases align to TRBD2. The CDR3 spans 16 residues. Germline V CDR1 and CDR2: LNHDA, SQIVND (reference sequence). V shed 5 bases and J 2 bases; nucleotides not matched to a gene: 5.

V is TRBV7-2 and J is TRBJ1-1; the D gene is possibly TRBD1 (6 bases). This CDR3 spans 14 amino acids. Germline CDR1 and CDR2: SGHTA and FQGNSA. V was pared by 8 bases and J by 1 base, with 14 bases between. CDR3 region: CASRVRGANTEAFF. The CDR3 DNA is TGTGCCAGCCGGGTCAGGGGCGCGAACACTGAAGCTTTCTTT.

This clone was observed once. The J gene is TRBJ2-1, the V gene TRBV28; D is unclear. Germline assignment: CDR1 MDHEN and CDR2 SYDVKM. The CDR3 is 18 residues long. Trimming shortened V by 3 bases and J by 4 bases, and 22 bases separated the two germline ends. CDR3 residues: CASSLWQTNQAFYNEQFF. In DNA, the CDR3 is TGTGCCAGCAGTTTGTGGCAGACAAATCAGGCCTTTTACAATGAGCAGTTCTTC.

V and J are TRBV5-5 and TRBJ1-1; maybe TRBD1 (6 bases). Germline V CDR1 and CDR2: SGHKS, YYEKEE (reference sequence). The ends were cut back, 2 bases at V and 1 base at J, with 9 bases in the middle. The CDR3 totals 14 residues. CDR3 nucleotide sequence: TGTGCCAGCAGCTTTGGGACAACGAACACTGAAGCTTTCTTT. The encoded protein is CASSFGTTNTEAFF. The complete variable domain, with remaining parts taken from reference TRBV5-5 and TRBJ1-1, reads DAGVTQSPTHLIKTRGQQVTLRCSPISGHKSVSWYQQVLGQGPQFIFQYYEKEERGRGNFPDRFSARQFPNYSSELNVNALLLGDSALYLCASSFGTTNTEAFFGQGTRLTVV.

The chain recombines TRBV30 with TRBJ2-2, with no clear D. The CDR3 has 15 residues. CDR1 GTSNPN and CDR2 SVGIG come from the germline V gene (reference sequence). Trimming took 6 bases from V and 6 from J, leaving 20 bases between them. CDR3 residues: CACFGGQVRAGELFF. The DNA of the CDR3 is TGTGCCTGTTTCGGTGGGCAGGTTCGAGCCGGGGAGCTGTTTTTT.

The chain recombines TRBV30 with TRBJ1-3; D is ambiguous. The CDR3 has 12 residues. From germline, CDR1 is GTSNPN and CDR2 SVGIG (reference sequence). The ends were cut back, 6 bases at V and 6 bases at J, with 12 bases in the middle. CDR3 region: CACSGLENTIYF. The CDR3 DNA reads TGTGCCTGCTCGGGGTTGGAAAACACCATATATTTT.

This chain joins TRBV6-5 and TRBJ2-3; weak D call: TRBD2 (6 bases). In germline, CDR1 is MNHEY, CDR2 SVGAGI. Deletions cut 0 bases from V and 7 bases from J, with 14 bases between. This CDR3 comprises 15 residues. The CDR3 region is CASSYSGAGENTQYF. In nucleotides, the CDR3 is TGTGCCAGCAGTTACTCGGGAGCGGGTGAGAATACGCAGTATTTT.

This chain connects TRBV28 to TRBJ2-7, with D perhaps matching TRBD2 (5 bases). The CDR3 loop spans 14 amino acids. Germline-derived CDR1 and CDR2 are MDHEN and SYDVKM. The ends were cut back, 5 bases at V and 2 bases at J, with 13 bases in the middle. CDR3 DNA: TGTGCCAGCAGTCCCCCGAGCGGTGCCTACGAGCAGTACTTC. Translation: CASSPPSGAYEQYF. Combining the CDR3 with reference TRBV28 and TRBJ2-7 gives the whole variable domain DVKVTQSSRYLVKRTGEKVFLECVQDMDHENMFWYRQDPGLGLRLIYFSYDVKMKEKGDIPEGYSVSREKKERFSLILESASTNQTSMYLCASSPPSGAYEQYFGPGTRLTVT.

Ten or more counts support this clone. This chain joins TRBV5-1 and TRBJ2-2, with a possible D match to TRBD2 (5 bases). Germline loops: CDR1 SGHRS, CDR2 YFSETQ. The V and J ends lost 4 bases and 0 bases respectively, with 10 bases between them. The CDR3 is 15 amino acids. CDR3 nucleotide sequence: TGCGCCAGCAGCCAGGACTCCCCGAACACCGGGGAGCTGTTTTTT. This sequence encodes CASSQDSPNTGELFF.

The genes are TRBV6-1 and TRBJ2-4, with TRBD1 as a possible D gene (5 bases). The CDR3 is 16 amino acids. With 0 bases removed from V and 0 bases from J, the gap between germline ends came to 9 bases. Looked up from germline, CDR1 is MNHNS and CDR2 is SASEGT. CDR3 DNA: TGTGCCAGCAGTGAAGCGGGGCAGGGAGCCAAAAACATTCAGTACTTC. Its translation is CASSEAGQGAKNIQYF.

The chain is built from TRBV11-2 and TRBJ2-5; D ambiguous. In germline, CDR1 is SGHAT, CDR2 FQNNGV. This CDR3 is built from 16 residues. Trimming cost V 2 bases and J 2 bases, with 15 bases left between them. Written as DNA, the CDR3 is TGTGCCAGCAGCTTAAATTCTGTCCCCGGGCAAGAGACCCAGTACTTC. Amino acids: CASSLNSVPGQETQYF.